The entry below gives a single TCR beta chain sequence along with its context. Its antigen target is currently unknown. One base away there is no much larger clone; base qualities are not given. CDR1 SNHLY and CDR2 FYNNEI were looked up in the germline V gene. V drops 2 bases and J drops 4 bases, leaving 8 bases in between. Its CDR3 holds 13 amino acids, cysteine through phenylalanine. The kept DNA is CDR3 alone, 39 bases in frame from the first base. Collaborating institutions collected whole blood in K2EDTA tubes following their own protocols. For TCRbeta analysis, collaborators shipped samples as frozen whole blood, isolated PBMCs, or DNA extracted from either of those sample types. The source of the sample is a study of blood T cell repertoires in COVID-19 (dated by TCRdb to 2018 to 2021). Describing the broader study: Samples covering the acute and convalescent phases of COVID-19 were provided by collaborators in the United States, Italy and Spain. The prospective study material was composed of cDNA or gDNA derived from T cells, B-cell-depleted T cells, or PBMCs. The dataset comprised deeply sampled blood TCRbeta repertoires from subjects exposed to, actively infected with, or recovered from COVID-19. The repertoires were released in a freely available public database meant as a resource for research on the immune response to SARS-CoV-2. The samples were drawn from the first 160 participants of the ongoing ImmuneRACE study and from 1,254 subjects provided by 6 global collaborators. The sample metadata nearly always contained a de-identified subject ID, COVID-19 status, age in years and sex. HLA class I and class II types, where available, came from metadata supplied by the sample provider rather than from assay-based typing.

TCRbeta CDR3 regions were amplified from genomic DNA using the immunoSEQ Assay, a bias-controlled multiplex PCR. The original methods were these. Nucleated cell counts per sample were estimated from amplification of reference gene primers within the assay. Sequence reads were collapsed and filtered to measure the absolute abundance of every unique TCRbeta CDR3 rearrangement. For each sample, productive Simpson clonality was calculated by taking the square root of Simpson's diversity index across productive rearrangements. TCRdb mirrors the immuneACCESS table, restricted to in-frame sequences. Some clones are absent from its copies; in checked studies, under half trace to an unresolved V gene, and the reason for the others is unknown. That table gives V, J and clone size, and the DNA gave D and trimming. The sample contains 200,000 to 300,000 clones, 82% of them found a single time. The top ten hold around 12% of the sample.

What the study reported, not specific to this receptor: The amount of clinical and demographic metadata varied by source and participant and was provided uncurated.

The sequence joins TRBV2 to TRBJ1-2; the D gene cannot be resolved reliably. This TCR derives from a woman aged 60 to 75 with active or convalescent COVID-19. The source material was peripheral blood. The CDR3 protein is CASSERQTYGYTF. The base sequence is TGTGCCAGCAGTGAAAGACAAACCTATGGCTACACCTTC. With the rest looked up from the reference TRBV2 and TRBJ1-2 genes rather than sequenced, the full variable domain is EPEVTQTPSHQVTQMGQEVILRCVPISNHLYFYWYRQILGQKVEFLVSFYNNEISEKSEIFDDQFSVERPDGSNFTLKIRSTKLEDSAMYFCASSERQTYGYTFGSGTRLTVV.